This entry is about one TCR beta chain. Terminally differentiated effector memory CD45RA+ cells were excluded by CCR7 positive selection of CD45RO-negative cells. The sample belongs to a study of shared clonotypes between healthy human individuals. About the research overall: Per donor, CD8 memory used one plate, CD8 naive used two, CD4 memory used three and CD4 naive used three.

Germline V gene data show CDR1 as WSHSY and CDR2 as SAAADI. Trimming cost V 2 bases and J 7 bases, with 11 bases left between them. This CDR3 has 13 amino acids. In the original processing: Quality scores were absent from the junction-only immunoSEQ sequences, so filtering differed. Method: immunoSEQ multiplex PCR; TCRdb's copy keeps in-frame clones and lacks some. That table gives V, J and clone size, and the DNA gave D and trimming. This sample has approximately 720,000 clones, with 92% found just once. This chain joins TRBV10-2 and TRBJ1-1; D not certain. The sample consisted of naive CD8+ T cells sorted from blood. The sequence came from a man aged 30 to 39 in good health. The DNA of the CDR3 is TGCGCCAGCAGTGAGCTGGTCTCGAATGAAGCTTTCTTT. It yields the protein CASSELVSNEAFF.